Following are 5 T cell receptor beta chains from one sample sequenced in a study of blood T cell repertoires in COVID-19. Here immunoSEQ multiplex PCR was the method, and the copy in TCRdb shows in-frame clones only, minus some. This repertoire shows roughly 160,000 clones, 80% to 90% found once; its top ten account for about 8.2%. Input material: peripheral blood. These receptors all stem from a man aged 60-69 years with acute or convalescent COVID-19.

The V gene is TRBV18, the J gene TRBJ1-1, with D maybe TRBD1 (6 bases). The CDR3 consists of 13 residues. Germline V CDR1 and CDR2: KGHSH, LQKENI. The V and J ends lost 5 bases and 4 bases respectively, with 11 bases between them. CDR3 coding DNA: TGTGCCAGCTCATCCGACAGGTCCACTGAAGCTTTCTTT. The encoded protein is CASSSDRSTEAFF.

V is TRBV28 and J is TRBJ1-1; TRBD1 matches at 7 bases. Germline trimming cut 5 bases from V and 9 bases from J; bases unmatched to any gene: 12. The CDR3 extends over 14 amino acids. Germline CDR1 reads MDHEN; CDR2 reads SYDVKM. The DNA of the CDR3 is TGTGCCAGCAGTCCCCCACAGGGGATGGAAAAAGCTTTCTTT. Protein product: CASSPPQGMEKAFF. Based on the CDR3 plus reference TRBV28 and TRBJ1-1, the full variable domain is DVKVTQSSRYLVKRTGEKVFLECVQDMDHENMFWYRQDPGLGLRLIYFSYDVKMKEKGDIPEGYSVSREKKERFSLILESASTNQTSMYLCASSPPQGMEKAFFGQGTRLTVV.

CDR3 in amino acids: CAITGQTGANVLTF. CDR3 coding DNA: TGTGCCATAACAGGGCAGACTGGGGCCAACGTCCTGACTTTC. The chain uses TRBV10-3 and TRBJ2-6; D is perhaps TRBD1 (6 bases). The CDR3 consists of 14 residues. Trimming pared 9 bases from V and 2 bases from J, leaving 11 bases between. Looked up from germline, CDR1 is ENHRY and CDR2 is SYGVKD.

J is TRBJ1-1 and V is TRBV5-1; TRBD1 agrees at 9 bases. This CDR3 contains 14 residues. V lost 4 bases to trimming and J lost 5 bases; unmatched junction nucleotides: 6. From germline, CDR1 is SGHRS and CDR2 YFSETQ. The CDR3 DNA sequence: TGCGCCAGCAGCCGGGACAGGGTAGTGACTGAAGCTTTCTTT. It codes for CASSRDRVVTEAFF.

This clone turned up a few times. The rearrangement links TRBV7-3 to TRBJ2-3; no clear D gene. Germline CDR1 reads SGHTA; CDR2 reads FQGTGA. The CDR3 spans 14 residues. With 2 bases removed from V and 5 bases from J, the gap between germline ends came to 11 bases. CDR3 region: CASSLVRGGDTQYF. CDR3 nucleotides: TGTGCCAGCAGCTTAGTTCGCGGCGGAGATACGCAGTATTTT.